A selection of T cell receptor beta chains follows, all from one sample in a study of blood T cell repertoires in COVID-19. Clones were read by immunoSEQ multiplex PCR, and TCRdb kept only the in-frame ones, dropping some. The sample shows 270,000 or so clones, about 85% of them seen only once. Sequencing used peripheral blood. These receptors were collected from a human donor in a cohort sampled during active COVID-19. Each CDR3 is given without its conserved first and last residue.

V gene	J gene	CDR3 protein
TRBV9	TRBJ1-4	ASSRGTVETNEKLF
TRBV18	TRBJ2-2	ASSPSGGSTGELF
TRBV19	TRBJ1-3	AAGQGRRNTIY
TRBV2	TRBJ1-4	ASSWAEGSIEKLF
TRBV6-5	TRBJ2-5	ASSPPGGSQTQY
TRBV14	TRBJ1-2	ASSRTGTERLYGYT
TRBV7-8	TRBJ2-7	ASSLAAGTEQY
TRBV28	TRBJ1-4	ASMIAGVEKLF
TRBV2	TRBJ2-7	ASSVLASHEQY
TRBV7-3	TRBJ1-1	ASSITTGTEAF
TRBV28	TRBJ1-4	ASSSGGRNEKLF
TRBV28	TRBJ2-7	ASNSVGTSSYEQY
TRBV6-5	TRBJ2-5	AINRGPQETQY
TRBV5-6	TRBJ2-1	ASSPRVGQGFGEQF
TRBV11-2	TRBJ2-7	ASTLGLAGVREQY
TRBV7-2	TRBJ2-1	ASTASGGSYNEQF
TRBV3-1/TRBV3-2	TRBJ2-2	ASSETNLNTGELF
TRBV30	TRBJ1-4	AWKGGGEKLF
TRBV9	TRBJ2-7	ASSASTGLTYEQY
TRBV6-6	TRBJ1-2	ASSFRGGNNYGYT
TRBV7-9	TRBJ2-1	ASSLGASGRSENEQF
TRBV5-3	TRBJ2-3	ARSLFSAGTGGDWGTDTQY
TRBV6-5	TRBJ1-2	ASSSREGYT
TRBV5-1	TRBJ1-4	ASSLVAEGEKLF
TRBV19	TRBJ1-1	ASSNAGSVSEAF
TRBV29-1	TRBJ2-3	SVLPADTQY
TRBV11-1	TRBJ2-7	ASSFGTAYEQY
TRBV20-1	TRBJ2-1	SAGGVGQF
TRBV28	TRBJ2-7	ASSFGGDEQY
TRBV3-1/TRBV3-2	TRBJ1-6	ASSLGSSYNSPLH
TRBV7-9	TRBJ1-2	ASSPHREGGYT
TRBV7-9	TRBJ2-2	ASSPGLAGARTGELF
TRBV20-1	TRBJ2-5	SATGETQY
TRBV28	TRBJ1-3	ASSSPAQVRGKGWVDTIY
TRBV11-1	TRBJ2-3	ASSLATGTDTQY
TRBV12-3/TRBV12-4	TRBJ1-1	ASSLRGRAEAF
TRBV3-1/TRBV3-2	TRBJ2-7	ASYSGTGGEKQY
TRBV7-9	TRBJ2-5	ASSAGLPETQY